This TCR beta chain is from a study of shared clonotypes between healthy human individuals. Background on the study: The composition of the donors was a couple of women and a few men aged 18 to 49.

CD45RO-negative cells were positively selected for CCR7, leaving out terminally differentiated effector memory CD45RA+ cells. Several immunoSEQ plates received, in even portions, the genomic DNA of each subset. Assay: immunoSEQ multiplex PCR; the TCRdb copy retains only in-frame clones and omits some. The sample lists around 2,100,000 clones; approximately 95% were seen once. This CDR3 is built from 13 residues. Trimming stripped 0 bases from V and 10 bases from J, with 8 bases between. The V gene's germline CDR1 is SGHNT and CDR2 YYREEE (reference sequence). V is TRBV5-4 and J is TRBJ1-6; D is uncertain. Sequencing input: naive CD8+ T cells sorted from blood. This clonotype was obtained from a man between 18 and 29 years old in good health. This chain's CDR3 is CASSLVVSSPLHF. The CDR3 region has the DNA TGTGCCAGCAGCTTGGTGGTTAGCTCACCCCTCCACTTT.